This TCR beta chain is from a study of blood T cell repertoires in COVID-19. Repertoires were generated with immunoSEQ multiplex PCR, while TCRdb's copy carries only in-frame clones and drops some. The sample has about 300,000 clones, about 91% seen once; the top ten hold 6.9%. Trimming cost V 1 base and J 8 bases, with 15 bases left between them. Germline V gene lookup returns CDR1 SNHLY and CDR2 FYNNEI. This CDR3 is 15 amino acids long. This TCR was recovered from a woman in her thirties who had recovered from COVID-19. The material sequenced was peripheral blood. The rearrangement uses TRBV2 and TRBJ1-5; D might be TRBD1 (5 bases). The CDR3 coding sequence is TGTGCCAGCAGTGAAGATCGAACAGGTCACGAGCCCCAGCATTTT. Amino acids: CASSEDRTGHEPQHF.